This is a list of T cell receptor beta chains from one sample in a study of Graves' ophthalmopathy and Graves' hyperthyroidism. TCRdb independently ran MiXCR on the multiplex PCR reads; one entry per CDR3 protein. The sample contains around 520,000 distinct CDR3 sequences, roughly 40% of which appear only once. The specimen sequenced was peripheral blood or thyroid tissue (not recorded which). These receptor sequences come from an adult man with Graves' hyperthyroidism. The CDR3 runs from the conserved cysteine through the conserved F or W. Each record gives: V gene, D gene, clone size, J gene, CDR3 DNA, CDR3 protein. D genes are given only for firm matches. Size is omitted from some rows. Given values are once, few, many or a class for expanded clones.

>TRBV5-1|-|many|TRBJ2-5
TGCGCCAGCAGCCCACTTCGACAGCAAGAGACCCAGTACTTC
CASSPLRQQETQYF
>TRBV2|-|-|TRBJ1-1
TGTGCCAGCAGTGATGGCCCGGATGGAGGTGCAGCTTTCTTT
CASSDGPDGGAAFF
>TRBV20-1|TRBD2|-|TRBJ2-5
TGCAGTGCTAGAGATGGAAGGACTAGCGGGGGAGGGGAGACCCAGTACTTC
CSARDGRTSGGGETQYF
>TRBV25-1|TRBD1|few|TRBJ2-5
TGTGCCAGCAGTGAATACCCAGGACAGGGGGAAGAGACCCAGTACTTC
CASSEYPGQGEETQYF
>TRBV4-1|TRBD2|-|TRBJ2-7
TGCGCCAGCAGCCGGGCCCCTAGCGGGCTTTCCTACGAGCAGTACTTC
CASSRAPSGLSYEQYF
>TRBV6-6|TRBD1|-|TRBJ1-3
TGTGCCAGCCAGGGGAGACAGGGGATAACTGGAAACACCATATATTTT
CASQGRQGITGNTIYF
>TRBV20-1|-|once|TRBJ1-2
TGCAGTGCTAGAGGGACAACTAACTATGGCTACACCTTC
CSARGTTNYGYTF
>TRBV7-2|-|-|TRBJ1-5
TGTGCCAGCGCCCACGGGGCAGCCAACGAGCATTTT
CASAHGAANEHF
>TRBV3-1|-|-|TRBJ2-7
TGTGCCAGCAGCCTAGGGGCGACTGACGAGCAGTACTTC
CASSLGATDEQYF
>TRBV15|-|many|TRBJ1-1
TGTGCCACCAGCAGGGACGTTGTTGGTACTGAAGCTTTCTTT
CATSRDVVGTEAFF
>TRBV6-5|TRBD1|few|TRBJ1-5
TGTGCCAGCAGTTATGACAGGGATTCGAGGCAGCCCCAGCATTTT
CASSYDRDSRQPQHF
>TRBV24-1|-|-|TRBJ2-2
TGTGCCACCAGTGATTCTATTCGCATCCCGGGGGAGCTGTTTTTT
CATSDSIRIPGELFF
>TRBV12-3/TRBV12-4|-|many|TRBJ1-4
TGTGCCAGCAGTCCGGGCGGGGGAACTAATGAAAAACTGTTTTTT
CASSPGGGTNEKLFF
>TRBV2|TRBD1|-|TRBJ2-7
TGTGCCATCCCTCGGAACAGGGGGCCCTACGAGCAGTACTTC
CAIPRNRGPYEQYF
>TRBV12-3/TRBV12-4|-|many|TRBJ2-7
TGTGCCAGCAGTTCCCGGACCGTCTCCTACGAGCAGTACTTC
CASSSRTVSYEQYF
>TRBV24-1|-|many|TRBJ1-2
TGTGCCACCAGTGATATGGGCAAGGATGGCTACACCTTC
CATSDMGKDGYTF
>TRBV12-5|-|many|TRBJ1-6
TGTGCTAGTGGTAGGGCGAGCTCCTATAATTCACCCCTCCACTTT
CASGRASSYNSPLHF
>TRBV6-5|TRBD1|-|TRBJ2-2
TGTGCCAGCGGACCGACGACAGGGGTTCACGGGGAGCTGTTTTTT
CASGPTTGVHGELFF
>TRBV7-8|-|-|TRBJ2-5
TGTGCCAGCAGCTCACAGGGTGGCGGGGAGCGGGAGACCCAGTACTTC
CASSSQGGGERETQYF
>TRBV29-1|TRBD1|many|TRBJ1-2
TGCAGCGTTCACACACCGGGACAGGGGGTTAATAACTATGGCTACACCTTC
CSVHTPGQGVNNYGYTF
>TRBV7-9|-|-|TRBJ2-7
TGTGCCAGCAGTGTCGGGCTAGCGCGCGAGCAGTACTTC
CASSVGLAREQYF
>TRBV2|TRBD1|-|TRBJ1-4
TGTGCCAGCAGTGAGATCGGACAGGGGCTCGAGCCGTCAACTAATGAAAAACTGTTTTTT
CASSEIGQGLEPSTNEKLFF
>TRBV28|-|many|TRBJ1-1
TGTGCCAGCATTGGACGTCAGGCCGAAGCTTTCTTT
CASIGRQAEAFF
>TRBV12-3/TRBV12-4|-|-|TRBJ1-4
TGTGCCAGCAGTTTCCAGGGAGGTAATGAAAAACTGTTTTTT
CASSFQGGNEKLFF
>TRBV4-2|TRBD2|-|TRBJ2-2
TGTGCCAGCAGCCAACCTAGCGGGGGATACAACACCGGGGAGCTGTTTTTT
CASSQPSGGYNTGELFF
>TRBV29-1|-|-|TRBJ2-4
TGCAGCGTTTTGGGGCAGACCCTAGCCAAAAACATTCAGTACTTC
CSVLGQTLAKNIQYF
>TRBV7-9|TRBD1|-|TRBJ2-1
TGTGCCAGCAGCTTCCGGGACAGGGGCTCCTACAATGAGCAGTTCTTC
CASSFRDRGSYNEQFF
>TRBV15|TRBD1|-|TRBJ1-4
TGTGCCACCAGCAGAGATGAGGGGGCCGGGGATAATGAAAAACTGTTTTTT
CATSRDEGAGDNEKLFF
>TRBV27|-|-|TRBJ1-1
TGTGCCAGCAGTTTTTTCACAGGGCAAGACACTGAAGCTTTCTTT
CASSFFTGQDTEAFF
>TRBV24-1|-|many|TRBJ2-5
TGTGCCACCAGTGACGCGCAACCAAGCCAACAAGAGACCCAGTACTTC
CATSDAQPSQQETQYF
>TRBV2|-|many|TRBJ1-6
TGTGCCAGCAGTCTTTCGGGTTATTCACCCCTCCACTTT
CASSLSGYSPLHF
>TRBV4-1|TRBD1|-|TRBJ2-2
TGCGCCAGCAGCCAACGACAGGGTACGGACACCGGGGAGCTGTTTTTT
CASSQRQGTDTGELFF
>TRBV6-5|-|few|TRBJ1-2
TGTGCCAGCAGTTACCGGGGCGGACGTGGCTACACCTTC
CASSYRGGRGYTF
>TRBV20-1|TRBD2|many|TRBJ2-7
TGCAGTGCCAGAACCACGGGACTAGCGGACCAATACGAGCAGTACTTC
CSARTTGLADQYEQYF
>TRBV7-9|-|many|TRBJ1-4
TGTGCCAGCAGCTTAGATCGGGGCATCGACCCAAATGAAAAACTGTTTTTT
CASSLDRGIDPNEKLFF
>TRBV10-3|-|-|TRBJ2-2
TGTGCCATCAGTGAAGTGACGAACACCGGGGAGCTGTTTTTT
CAISEVTNTGELFF
>TRBV5-1|-|few|TRBJ1-6
TGCGCCAGCAGCTTAACCGGGCCTTCAAATTCACCCCTCCACTTT
CASSLTGPSNSPLHF
>TRBV10-3|-|once|TRBJ1-3
TGTGCCACCCACGGTCACACGATGAACACCATATATTTT
CATHGHTMNTIYF
>TRBV6-6|-|few|TRBJ1-5
TGTGCCAGCAGTGAATTGTCATCCGTTAGCAATCAGCCCCAGCATTTT
CASSELSSVSNQPQHF
>TRBV29-1|TRBD2|many|TRBJ2-2
TGCAGCGTTGACTCGGGGAGGGTCGCCGGGGAGCTGTTTTTT
CSVDSGRVAGELFF
>TRBV2|TRBD1|-|TRBJ2-7
TGTGCCAGCAGTGGACAGGGGGGTGGATACGAGCAGTACTTC
CASSGQGGGYEQYF
>TRBV12-3/TRBV12-4|-|few|TRBJ1-6
TGTGCCAGCAAAAGCGGGGGGAGCTCCTATAATTCACCCCTCCACTTT
CASKSGGSSYNSPLHF
>TRBV2|TRBD1|-|TRBJ2-7
TGTGCCAGCAGGCGAATTCGGGACAGAGCGCTCTACGAGCAGTACTTC
CASRRIRDRALYEQYF
>TRBV29-1|-|many|TRBJ1-1
TGCAGCGTTGAAAAAGGAACAGGGCGTTGGGCTGAAGCTTTCTTT
CSVEKGTGRWAEAFF
>TRBV13|TRBD1|many|TRBJ2-5
TGTGCCAGCCGAACAGGGGGAGAGACCCAGTACTTC
CASRTGGETQYF
>TRBV12-3/TRBV12-4|-|many|TRBJ1-2
TGTGCCAGCAGTTCGTCGACTGGGCGAGGCTACACCTTC
CASSSSTGRGYTF